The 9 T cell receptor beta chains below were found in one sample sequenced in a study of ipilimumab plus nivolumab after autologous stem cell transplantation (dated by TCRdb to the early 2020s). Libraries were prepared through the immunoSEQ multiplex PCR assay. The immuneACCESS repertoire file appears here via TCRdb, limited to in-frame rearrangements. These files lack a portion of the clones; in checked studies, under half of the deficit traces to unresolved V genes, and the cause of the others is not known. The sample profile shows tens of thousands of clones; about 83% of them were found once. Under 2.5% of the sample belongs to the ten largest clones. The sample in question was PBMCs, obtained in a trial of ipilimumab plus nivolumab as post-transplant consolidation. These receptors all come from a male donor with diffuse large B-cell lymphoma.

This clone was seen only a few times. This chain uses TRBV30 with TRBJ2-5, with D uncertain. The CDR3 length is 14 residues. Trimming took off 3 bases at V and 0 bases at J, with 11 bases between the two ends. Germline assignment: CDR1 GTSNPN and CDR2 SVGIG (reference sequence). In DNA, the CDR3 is TGTGCCTGGAGAAGGCAGCCTAACCAAGAGACCCAGTACTTC. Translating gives CAWRRQPNQETQYF.

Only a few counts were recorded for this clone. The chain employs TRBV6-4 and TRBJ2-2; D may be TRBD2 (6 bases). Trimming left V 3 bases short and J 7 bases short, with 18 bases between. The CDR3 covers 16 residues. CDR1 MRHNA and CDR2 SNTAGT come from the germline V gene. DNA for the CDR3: TGTGCCAGCAGTGATCTAGCTAGCGTTAGTGACGGGGAGCTGTTTTTT. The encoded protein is CASSDLASVSDGELFF.

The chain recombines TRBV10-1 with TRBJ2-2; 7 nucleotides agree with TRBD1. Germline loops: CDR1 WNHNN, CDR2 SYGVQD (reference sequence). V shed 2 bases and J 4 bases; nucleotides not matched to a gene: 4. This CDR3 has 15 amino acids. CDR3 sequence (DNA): TGCGCCAGCAGTGAGACAGGGGACCCCACCGGGGAGCTGTTTTTT. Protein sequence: CASSETGDPTGELFF.

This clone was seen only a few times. CDR3 nucleotides: TGTGCCAGTAAGACACCGAACACTGAAGCTTTCTTT. Protein product: CASKTPNTEAFF. This rearrangement joins TRBV9 to TRBJ1-1, with unresolved D. Trimming cost V 8 bases and J 1 base, with 9 bases left between them. Germline values: CDR1 SGDLS, CDR2 YYNGEE. This CDR3 contains 12 residues.

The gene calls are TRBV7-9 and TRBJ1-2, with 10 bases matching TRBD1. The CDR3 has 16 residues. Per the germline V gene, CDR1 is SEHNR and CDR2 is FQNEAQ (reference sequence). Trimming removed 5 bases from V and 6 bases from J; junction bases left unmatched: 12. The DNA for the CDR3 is TGTGCCAGCAGCGTGGTTCAGACAGGGGGCTCAAATGGCTACACCTTC. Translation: CASSVVQTGGSNGYTF.

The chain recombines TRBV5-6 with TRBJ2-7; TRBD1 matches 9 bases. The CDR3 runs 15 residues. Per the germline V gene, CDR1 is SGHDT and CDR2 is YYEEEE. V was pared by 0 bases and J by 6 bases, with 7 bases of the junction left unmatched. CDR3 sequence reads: CASSLVGTGRREQYF. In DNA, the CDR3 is TGTGCCAGCAGCTTGGTAGGGACAGGGCGACGCGAGCAGTACTTC.

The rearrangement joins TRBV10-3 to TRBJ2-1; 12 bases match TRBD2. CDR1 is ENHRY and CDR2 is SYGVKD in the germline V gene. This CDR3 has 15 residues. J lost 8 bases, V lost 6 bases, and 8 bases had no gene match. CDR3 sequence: CAISGGLAGLDEQFF. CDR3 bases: TGTGCCATCAGCGGAGGACTAGCGGGGTTGGATGAGCAGTTCTTC.

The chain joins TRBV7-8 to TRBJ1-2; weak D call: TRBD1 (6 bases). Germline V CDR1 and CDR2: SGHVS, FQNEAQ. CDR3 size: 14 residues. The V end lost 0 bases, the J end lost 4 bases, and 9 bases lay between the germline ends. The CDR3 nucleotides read TGTGCCAGCAGCTTAGCGGCAGGGGTCTATGGCTACACCTTC. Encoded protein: CASSLAAGVYGYTF.

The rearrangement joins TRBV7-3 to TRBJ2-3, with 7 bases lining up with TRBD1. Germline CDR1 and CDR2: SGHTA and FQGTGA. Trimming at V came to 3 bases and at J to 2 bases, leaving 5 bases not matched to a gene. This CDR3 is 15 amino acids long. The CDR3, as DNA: TGTGCCAGCAGCTTCCGACAGGGTCCCACAGATACGCAGTATTTT. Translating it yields CASSFRQGPTDTQYF.